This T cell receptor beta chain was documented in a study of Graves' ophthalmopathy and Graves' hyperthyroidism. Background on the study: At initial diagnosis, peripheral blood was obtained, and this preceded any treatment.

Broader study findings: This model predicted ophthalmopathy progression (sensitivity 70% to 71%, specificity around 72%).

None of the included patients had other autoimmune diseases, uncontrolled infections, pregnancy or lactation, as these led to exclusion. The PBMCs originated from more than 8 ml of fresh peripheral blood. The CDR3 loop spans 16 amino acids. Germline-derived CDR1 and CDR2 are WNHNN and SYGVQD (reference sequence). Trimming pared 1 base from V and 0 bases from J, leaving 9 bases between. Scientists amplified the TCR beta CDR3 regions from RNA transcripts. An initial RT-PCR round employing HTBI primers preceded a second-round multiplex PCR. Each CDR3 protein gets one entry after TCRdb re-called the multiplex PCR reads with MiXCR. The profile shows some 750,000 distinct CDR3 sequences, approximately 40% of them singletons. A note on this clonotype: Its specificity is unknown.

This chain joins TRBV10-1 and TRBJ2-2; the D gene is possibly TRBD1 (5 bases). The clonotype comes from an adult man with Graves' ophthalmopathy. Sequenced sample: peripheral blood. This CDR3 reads CASSEWQGANTGELFF. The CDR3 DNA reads TGCGCCAGCAGTGAGTGGCAGGGCGCGAACACCGGGGAGCTGTTTTTT.